These T cell receptor beta chains were read from a single sample in a study of blood T cell repertoires in COVID-19. Method: immunoSEQ multiplex PCR; TCRdb's copy keeps in-frame clones and lacks some. The data show about 38,000 clones, 85% to 90% seen once. Sequenced input: peripheral blood. All receptors come from a man between 60 and 75 years old with active or convalescent COVID-19. Each CDR3 is given with its conserved first and last residue. D genes are given only for firm matches. Size is stated for part of the rows, as once, few or many counts, or as a class when the clone is expanded.

clone size	V gene	J gene	D gene	CDR3 DNA	CDR3 protein
.	TRBV11-2	TRBJ2-1	.	TGTGCCAGCAGCTTAAGGGAGAGCGGTGAGCAGTTCTTC	CASSLRESGEQFF
once	TRBV28	TRBJ2-5	TRBD1	TGTGCCAGCAGTTTTGGGGGACAGAACTGGGAGACCCAGTACTTC	CASSFGGQNWETQYF
.	TRBV9	TRBJ2-7	.	TGTGCCAGCAGCTCCTCTGGACAGTCCACCTACGAGCAGTACTTC	CASSSSGQSTYEQYF
.	TRBV6-5	TRBJ2-5	.	TGTGCCAGCAGTTACTCGAATGGGCTTGAGACCCAGTACTTC	CASSYSNGLETQYF
.	TRBV7-9	TRBJ2-5	TRBD1	TGTGCCAGCAGCTCAGGACAGGGGGCGCGGTCAATGGAGACCCAGTACTTC	CASSSGQGARSMETQYF
.	TRBV28	TRBJ1-2	.	TGTGCCAGCAGTGGGAGGCGAACGTCGTTCTATGGCTACACCTTC	CASSGRRTSFYGYTF
.	TRBV6-5	TRBJ2-7	.	TGTGCCAGCAGTTCTATAGGACTTAGCCACTACGAGCAGTACTTC	CASSSIGLSHYEQYF
once	TRBV4-1	TRBJ2-1	TRBD2	TGCGCCAGCAGCCCCGAACCACCCGGGACTAGCGGGTTTAAGCAGTTCTTC	CASSPEPPGTSGFKQFF
.	TRBV19	TRBJ2-7	.	TGTGCCAGTAGTACCCAGGGGCCCCACGAGCAGTACTTC	CASSTQGPHEQYF
.	TRBV3-1/TRBV3-2	TRBJ2-5	TRBD2	TGTGCCAGCAGCGTAGCGGGGGGTGGAGAGACCCAGTACTTC	CASSVAGGGETQYF
.	TRBV7-9	TRBJ2-2	.	TGTGCCAGCAGCTTGAGCGGACCGAACACCGGGGAGCTGTTTTTT	CASSLSGPNTGELFF
.	TRBV15	TRBJ2-2	TRBD2	TGTGCCACCAGCAGAGACCTAGCGGGAGACACCGGGGAGCTGTTTTTT	CATSRDLAGDTGELFF
.	TRBV6-6	TRBJ2-5	TRBD1	TGTGCCAGCAGTTACTCCCCAGGGGGAGAGACCCAGTACTTC	CASSYSPGGETQYF
.	TRBV5-4	TRBJ2-5	TRBD2	TGTGCCAGCAGCCGTGGCATTACTAGCGGTGAAGAGACCCAGTACTTC	CASSRGITSGEETQYF
.	TRBV9	TRBJ2-5	TRBD2	TGTGCCAGCAGCGTAACGTCGGGAGGGACCCGACAAGAGACCCAGTACTTC	CASSVTSGGTRQETQYF
.	TRBV6-1	TRBJ2-3	TRBD1	TGTGCCAGCAGTGAAGAGGGGGGACAGGGGGAACCCGCTACAGATACGCAGTATTTT	CASSEEGGQGEPATDTQYF
once	TRBV2	TRBJ2-1	TRBD2	TGTGCCAGCAGTGAAGGGGGCGGGAGGGGACAGTTCTTC	CASSEGGGRGQFF
once	TRBV28	TRBJ2-1	TRBD2	TGTGCCAGCAGCCCCCGAGGGACTAGAATCAATGAGCAGTTCTTC	CASSPRGTRINEQFF
.	TRBV6-1	TRBJ1-3	.	TGTGCCAGCAGTGAATCCTCCGGGACACTTCGCTCTGGAAACACCATATATTTT	CASSESSGTLRSGNTIYF
.	TRBV2	TRBJ2-1	.	TGTGCCAGCGGGAGTCTTTCCTACAATGAGCAGTTCTTC	CASGSLSYNEQFF
.	TRBV2	TRBJ2-3	TRBD2	TGTGCCAGCAGTCCCTCCTGGCTAGCGGGGGCACAAGATACGCAGTATTTT	CASSPSWLAGAQDTQYF
few	TRBV6-2/TRBV6-3	TRBJ2-7	TRBD2	TGTGCCAGCAGTTATTCCCTAGCGGACCTCTCCTACGAGCAGTACTTC	CASSYSLADLSYEQYF